This T cell receptor beta chain originates from a study of blood T cells in healthy people across ages (dated by TCRdb to the mid-2010s). For the wider study: In model experiments, template switching captured about one uniquely barcoded TCR beta cDNA molecule for every two T cells. The study measured age-related changes in TCR beta repertoire diversity using deep sequencing normalized with unique cDNA molecular identifiers. Donors were grouped into four age groups: young (average roughly 17 years), middle-aged (39), aged (around 62) and long-lived (approximately 78). To avoid experimental bias, donors of different ages were distributed randomly across sequencing lanes. Using the same blood draw, the study looked at two additional independent replicas of 1 million unique cDNA reads for two donors, one aged 18 to 30 and the other aged 80 or older. Study-wide conclusions, independent of this receptor: Because the CMV infection status of the donors was unknown, age-related changes in expanded clonotypes may potentially have been confounded. A strong correlation was found between observed TCR beta diversity and the percentage of naive T cells measured by flow cytometry. As age increased, observed TCR beta diversity per million T cells dropped in a roughly linear way, and a significant reduction was already evident by age about 40. Bulk unsorted PBMC profiling prevented conclusive comparison of naive and antigen-experienced compartments. Compared with the aged group, the long-lived group had more naive CD4+ T cells, fewer expanded clones and increased TCR diversity, a pattern suggesting age selection. Estimates of total diversity based on one million sequenced T cells were considered lower bounds and underestimates.

The library came from 5' RACE. These reads were obtained on an Illumina HiSeq 2500. The second PCR ran for about 6 to 12 cycles and used a J-beta primer mix along with a sample-barcoded 5' primer. Each TCR beta cDNA molecule received a unique molecular identifier from a template-switch 5' adaptor carrying 12 random nucleotides. Each sample yielded at least 2.5 million CDR3-containing paired-end reads. First-strand cDNA synthesis was performed from all RNA using the Mint cDNA synthesis kit, with priming by a TRBC-specific oligonucleotide. Following uracil-DNA glycosylase treatment, a first 18-cycle PCR with universal primers M1SS and BC2_uni_R was performed on all cDNA. The authors' analysis ran thus. For normalization, 1 million high-quality reads, each with a distinct molecular identifier, were randomly selected from each sample. Reads sharing molecular identifiers were discarded rather than binned into consensus sequences. CDR3 identification, clonotype clustering and error correction used MiTCR with a Q25 quality threshold and the strictest error-elimination algorithm. A nonparametric unseen species model with Euler transformation was used to estimate a lower bound on total TCR beta diversity. TCRdb reprocessed the public reads (quality trimming at Q25 with fastp, clone calling with MiXCR) and kept in-frame beta chains. When rows share a CDR3 protein, they turn into one entry using the most common DNA and genes. These V and J calls originate from TCRdb's pipeline instead of the authors' own analysis. The sample profile shows roughly 1,800,000 distinct CDR3 sequences; about 50% of them were found once. The top ten clones comprise over 2% of the sample.

This clonotype was recorded a few times. This receptor's antigen is unknown. The record has no base qualities; no much larger clone is one base away. The 39 donors, aged about 6 to 100 years, were systemically healthy Caucasian individuals from Russia. Each donor gave about 10 milliliters of peripheral blood, drawn into EDTA-treated Vacutainer tubes. Ficoll-Paque density-gradient centrifugation was used to isolate PBMCs, with at least 7 million per sample. Trizol reagent was used to extract total RNA from the PBMCs, yielding at least 5 micrograms per sample. Naive CD45RAhigh/CD27high T cell percentages were measured by flow cytometry on a PBMC aliquot from every donor. V drops 5 bases and J drops 6 bases, leaving 14 bases in between. The CDR3 covers 13 residues, taking in both the cysteine and the phenylalanine. The sequence is cut down to CDR3 DNA, 39 bases in frame from base 1.

The TCR was taken from a woman aged 40 to 50 in good health. The sequencing input was blood. The rearranged chain carries TRBV12-3 or TRBV12-4 and TRBJ2-7; D gene: possibly TRBD2, on 6 matching bases. The CDR3: CASSGQEGIEQYF. The DNA sequence follows: TGTGCCAGCAGTGGCCAGGAGGGGATCGAGCAGTACTTC.